The rows below give T cell receptor beta chains drawn from one sample of a study of blood T cell repertoires in COVID-19. Produced via immunoSEQ multiplex PCR; TCRdb's table is partial and in-frame only. The sample contains 250,000 to 350,000 clones, around 90% of which appear only once. The sample was PBMCs or T cells enriched from blood (not recorded which). These receptors were collected from a young woman with acute COVID-19. CDR3s include the opening cysteine and the closing phenylalanine or tryptophan. The order of the fields is D gene, clone size, J gene, V gene, CDR3 protein, CDR3 DNA. D genes are given only for firm matches. For some rows the clone size is stated as once, few or many, or as a class when expanded; others skip it.

>.|.|TRBJ2-2|TRBV9
CASSVELVEVAGELFF
TGTGCCAGCAGCGTAGAATTGGTGGAGGTAGCCGGGGAGCTGTTTTTT
>.|.|TRBJ2-1|TRBV27
CASSLFSALNNEQFF
TGTGCCAGCAGTTTATTTAGCGCCCTTAACAATGAGCAGTTCTTC
>.|.|TRBJ2-2|TRBV9
CASSPPRGSEGTGELFF
TGTGCCAGCAGCCCCCCCCGGGGGAGCGAAGGGACCGGGGAGCTGTTTTTT
>TRBD2|.|TRBJ2-7|TRBV11-2
CASSLDFAGVRNEQYF
TGTGCCAGCAGCTTAGATTTTGCGGGAGTCAGGAACGAGCAGTACTTC
>.|once|TRBJ2-5|TRBV7-9
CATRIGGIQETQYF
TGTGCCACGCGTATCGGGGGTATTCAAGAGACCCAGTACTTC
>.|.|TRBJ1-2|TRBV2
CASSHRDWTAYGYTF
TGTGCCAGCAGCCACCGCGATTGGACAGCTTATGGCTACACCTTC
>TRBD1|.|TRBJ2-4|TRBV28
CASSLPGQGRVQYF
TGTGCCAGCAGTTTGCCGGGACAGGGGCGGGTTCAGTACTTC
>.|.|TRBJ1-5|TRBV6-5
CASSTRPGGLQHF
TGTGCCAGCAGCACACGACCGGGGGGGCTTCAGCATTTT
>.|.|TRBJ2-7|TRBV7-6
CASSPLASYEQYF
TGTGCCAGCAGCCCTCTAGCGAGCTACGAGCAGTACTTC
>.|.|TRBJ2-3|TRBV2
CASSDLVDTQYF
TGTGCCAGCAGTGATTTAGTAGATACGCAGTATTTT
>.|.|TRBJ1-5|TRBV19
CASSTLGQSNQPQHF
TGTGCCAGTAGTACCCTAGGACAAAGCAATCAGCCCCAGCATTTT
>.|.|TRBJ1-1|TRBV6-4
CASSDPKHTEAFF
TGTGCCAGCAGTGACCCTAAACACACTGAAGCTTTCTTT
>TRBD1|.|TRBJ1-5|TRBV30
CAWSVRGLGNQPQHF
TGTGCCTGGAGTGTAAGGGGGCTCGGCAATCAGCCCCAGCATTTT
>TRBD1|.|TRBJ1-1|TRBV6-5
CASSSQGAQGTEAFF
TGTGCCAGCAGTTCCCAGGGGGCGCAAGGAACTGAAGCTTTCTTT
>TRBD1|.|TRBJ1-5|TRBV19
CASSIGLDRLFEPQHF
TGTGCCAGTAGTATTGGTTTGGACAGGTTGTTTGAGCCCCAGCATTTT
>TRBD2|.|TRBJ2-1|TRBV30
CAWSPGLAGVNEQFF
TGTGCCTGGAGTCCGGGACTAGCGGGAGTGAATGAGCAGTTCTTC
>.|once|TRBJ2-1|TRBV29-1
CSVEVSNRWQFF
TGCAGCGTTGAAGTTAGCAACAGGTGGCAGTTCTTC
>.|.|TRBJ1-6|TRBV28
CASSPNGGLDNSPLHF
TGTGCCAGCAGTCCTAACGGAGGCCTCGATAATTCACCCCTCCACTTT
>.|.|TRBJ2-1|TRBV27
CASSLFNEQFF
TGTGCCAGCAGCCTCTTCAATGAGCAGTTCTTC
>.|.|TRBJ2-1|TRBV18
CASSPPISGNEQFF
TGTGCCAGCTCACCACCAATCAGCGGGAATGAGCAGTTCTTC
>TRBD1|.|TRBJ2-7|TRBV3-1/TRBV3-2
CASSPYGTGKKYEQYF
TGTGCCAGCAGCCCCTACGGGACAGGGAAAAAATACGAGCAGTACTTC
>TRBD1|once|TRBJ1-1|TRBV3-1/TRBV3-2
CASSQGTGGTTEAFF
TGTGCCAGCAGCCAAGGGACAGGGGGGACCACTGAAGCTTTCTTT
>TRBD1|.|TRBJ1-1|TRBV5-1
CASSLRTGVNTEAFF
TGCGCCAGCAGCTTGCGGACAGGAGTGAACACTGAAGCTTTCTTT
>TRBD2|.|TRBJ2-7|TRBV7-2
CASSLGGLAGYEQYF
TGTGCCAGCAGCTTAGGGGGACTAGCGGGGTACGAGCAGTACTTC
>.|.|TRBJ1-3|TRBV27
CASSFISGNTIYF
TGTGCCAGCAGTTTCATCTCTGGAAACACCATATATTTT
>.|.|TRBJ1-1|TRBV18
CASSPYRENTEAFF
TGTGCCAGCTCACCATACAGGGAAAACACTGAAGCTTTCTTT
>.|.|TRBJ1-1|TRBV19
CASSPTDSVNTEAFF
TGTGCCAGTAGTCCCACGGACAGCGTGAACACTGAAGCTTTCTTT
>.|.|TRBJ1-1|TRBV7-3
CASSLWTENTEAFF
TGTGCCAGCAGCTTATGGACAGAGAACACTGAAGCTTTCTTT
>.|.|TRBJ2-7|TRBV14
CASSYSRGYEQYF
TGTGCCAGCAGCTATAGTAGGGGATACGAGCAGTACTTC
>TRBD1|.|TRBJ2-2|TRBV7-2
CASSQRTGRVGELFF
TGTGCCAGCAGCCAGCGGACAGGGAGAGTCGGGGAGCTGTTTTTT
>.|.|TRBJ1-1|TRBV30
CAWADTGISEEAFF
TGTGCCTGGGCCGACACAGGGATTTCTGAGGAGGCTTTCTTT
>TRBD2|.|TRBJ2-5|TRBV11-2
CASSLWASGRAQETQYF
TGTGCCAGCAGCTTATGGGCTAGCGGGAGGGCCCAAGAGACCCAGTACTTC
>.|few|TRBJ1-2|TRBV28
CASSGQFGNGYTF
TGTGCCAGCAGCGGACAGTTTGGAAATGGCTACACCTTC
>.|few|TRBJ1-2|TRBV5-4
CASSLGLQAGYTF
TGTGCCAGCAGCCTGGGACTGCAAGCTGGCTACACCTTC
>.|.|TRBJ1-5|TRBV5-1
CASSLGSGGGQPQHF
TGCGCCAGCAGCTTGGGGTCCGGGGGAGGCCAGCCCCAGCATTTT